Listed below are T cell receptor beta chains from one sample, sequenced in a study of CD8 T cells in ankylosing spondylitis. TCRdb fed the 5' RACE reads into MiXCR, producing one record per CDR3 protein. The sample has about 90,000 distinct CDR3 sequences; around 8.3% are singletons. Specimen: blood, either unsorted or a sorted T cell fraction (not recorded which). Receptors were obtained from a male donor with ankylosing spondylitis. CDR3s include the opening cysteine and the closing phenylalanine or tryptophan. Each record gives: CDR3 DNA, CDR3 protein, J gene, D gene, clone size, V gene. D genes are given only for firm matches. Clone size is stated in some rows and not others, as once, few, many or a class when expanded.

DNA: TGTGCCAGCAGCTGGGGGACAGGGGTAAGGGAAGCTTTCTTT; CDR3: CASSWGTGVREAFF; J: TRBJ1-1; D: TRBD1; size: few; V: TRBV11-2
DNA: TGTGCCAGCAGTTACCAGGGAGATGGCTACACCTTC; CDR3: CASSYQGDGYTF; J: TRBJ1-2; D: .; size: few; V: TRBV6-6
DNA: TGTGCCAGCAGCCCCGGGGGAGGGGGGGCAACTGAAGCTTTCTTT; CDR3: CASSPGGGGATEAFF; J: TRBJ1-1; D: .; size: .; V: TRBV9
DNA: TGCAGTGCCAGCGGGGTGATCAGCTCCTACAATGAGCAGTTCTTC; CDR3: CSASGVISSYNEQFF; J: TRBJ2-1; D: TRBD2; size: .; V: TRBV20-1
DNA: TGCAGCGTTGAAGGTGACGGCGACGAGCAGTTCTTC; CDR3: CSVEGDGDEQFF; J: TRBJ2-1; D: .; size: few; V: TRBV29-1
DNA: TGTGCCAGCAGATCTACAGGGATTAGCAATCAGCCCCAGCATTTT; CDR3: CASRSTGISNQPQHF; J: TRBJ1-5; D: .; size: many; V: TRBV12-3/TRBV12-4
DNA: TGTGCCAGCAGCTTAGACCGGAGTTTACTCTATGGCTACACCTTC; CDR3: CASSLDRSLLYGYTF; J: TRBJ1-2; D: .; size: .; V: TRBV7-9
DNA: TGTGCCAGCAGTGAAATGGCAAAGCTCGCGAGCGAGCAGTACTTC; CDR3: CASSEMAKLASEQYF; J: TRBJ2-7; D: .; size: many; V: TRBV2
DNA: TGTGCCAGCAGTTTCCTCGTTGGGTACGAGCAGTACTTC; CDR3: CASSFLVGYEQYF; J: TRBJ2-7; D: .; size: many; V: TRBV6-2/TRBV6-3
DNA: TGTGCCACTAGGGAGGGGACAGCTGAAAACACCGGGGAGCTGTTTTTT; CDR3: CATREGTAENTGELFF; J: TRBJ2-2; D: .; size: many; V: TRBV24-1
DNA: TGTGCCAGCAGTGAGACTAGCGGGAGTGGTCCCAAAAACATTCAGTACTTC; CDR3: CASSETSGSGPKNIQYF; J: TRBJ2-4; D: TRBD2; size: few; V: TRBV6-1
DNA: TGTGCCAGCAGCTTGCAACTAGCGGGCCGGGGGTTTGACAATGAGCAGTTCTTC; CDR3: CASSLQLAGRGFDNEQFF; J: TRBJ2-1; D: TRBD2; size: .; V: TRBV11-2
DNA: TGTGCCAGCAGCTTAGCGTTTTCCTACAATGAGCAGTTCTTC; CDR3: CASSLAFSYNEQFF; J: TRBJ2-1; D: .; size: many; V: TRBV7-6
DNA: TGCGCCAGCAGCTGGCCTACAGGGGGCGAAGACTATGGCTACACCTTC; CDR3: CASSWPTGGEDYGYTF; J: TRBJ1-2; D: TRBD1; size: many; V: TRBV5-1
DNA: TGTGCCAGCAGTTCAGCAGGGAGCAATCAGCCCCAGCATTTT; CDR3: CASSSAGSNQPQHF; J: TRBJ1-5; D: .; size: many; V: TRBV27
DNA: TGTGCCAGCAGCTTAGTAGGGGGCACCCCCTACGATGGCTACACCTTC; CDR3: CASSLVGGTPYDGYTF; J: TRBJ1-2; D: TRBD1; size: many; V: TRBV7-2
DNA: TGTGCCAGCAGCTACTCCGGGGTGTTCTATGGCTACACCTTC; CDR3: CASSYSGVFYGYTF; J: TRBJ1-2; D: .; size: many; V: TRBV16
DNA: TGCAGCGTCTTAGGAGGGAGAAACACCGGGGAGCTGTTTTTT; CDR3: CSVLGGRNTGELFF; J: TRBJ2-2; D: .; size: many; V: TRBV29-1
DNA: TGTGCCAGCAGCGTAGATACTAGCGGGCTTGAGACGCAGTATTTT; CDR3: CASSVDTSGLETQYF; J: TRBJ2-3; D: TRBD2; size: .; V: TRBV9
DNA: TGTGCCACCAGTGAATACTTAGGGGAGCAGTTCTTC; CDR3: CATSEYLGEQFF; J: TRBJ2-1; D: .; size: many; V: TRBV24-1
DNA: TGTGCCATCAGTGCGGCAGGGGTCACTGAAGCTTTCTTT; CDR3: CAISAAGVTEAFF; J: TRBJ1-1; D: .; size: .; V: TRBV10-3
DNA: TGTGCTAGTGGTGAAACTTATGGCTACACCTTC; CDR3: CASGETYGYTF; J: TRBJ1-2; D: .; size: .; V: TRBV12-5
DNA: TGTGCCAGCAGCTTTCAGGGCCCACTCAATGAGCAGTTCTTC; CDR3: CASSFQGPLNEQFF; J: TRBJ2-1; D: .; size: .; V: TRBV5-6
DNA: TGTGCCAGCAGCCCGGGACTAGCGGGAGGAGGCACCGGGGAGCTGTTTTTT; CDR3: CASSPGLAGGGTGELFF; J: TRBJ2-2; D: TRBD2; size: few; V: TRBV11-2
DNA: TGTGCCAGCAGCTTGGAAGGACAGGAGAATGAAAAACTGTTTTTT; CDR3: CASSLEGQENEKLFF; J: TRBJ1-4; D: TRBD1; size: few; V: TRBV5-5
DNA: TGTGCCAGCTCCATAGCCGGGACTAGCGGGAGTCATGAGCAGTTCTTC; CDR3: CASSIAGTSGSHEQFF; J: TRBJ2-1; D: TRBD2; size: many; V: TRBV18